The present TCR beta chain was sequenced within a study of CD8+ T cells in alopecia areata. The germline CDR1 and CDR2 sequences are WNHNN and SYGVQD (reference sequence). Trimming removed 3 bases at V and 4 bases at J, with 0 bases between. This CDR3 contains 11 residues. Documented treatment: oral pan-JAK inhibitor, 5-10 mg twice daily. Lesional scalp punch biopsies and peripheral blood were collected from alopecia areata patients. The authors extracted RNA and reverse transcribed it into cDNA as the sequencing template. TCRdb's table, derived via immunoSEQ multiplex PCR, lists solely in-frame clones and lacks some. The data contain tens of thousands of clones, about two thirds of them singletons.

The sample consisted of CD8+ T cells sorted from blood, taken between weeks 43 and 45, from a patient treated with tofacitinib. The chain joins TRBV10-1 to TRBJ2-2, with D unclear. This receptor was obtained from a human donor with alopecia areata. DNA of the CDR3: TGCGCCAGCAGTGACACCGGGGAGCTGTTTTTT. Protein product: CASSDTGELFF.